This TCR beta chain was identified during a study of CD8+ T cells in alopecia areata. Study-wide results and caveats: Lesional scalp exceeded normal scalp in clonality, especially in alopecia totalis/universalis.

The CDR3 loop spans 14 amino acids. J gave up 3 bases and V 0 bases, and 0 bases lay outside the gene matches. From germline, CDR1 is SGHTA and CDR2 FQGNSA. cDNA serving as the sequencing template came from extracted, reverse transcribed RNA. The repertoire was sequenced with immunoSEQ multiplex PCR; TCRdb's copy has only in-frame clones and lacks some. The data contain some 200,000 clones, roughly two fifths of them singletons. Treatment noted: oral pan-JAK inhibitor, 5-10 mg twice daily. Turning to this clone: The antigen remains unidentified.

This specimen was CD4+ T cells sorted from blood, taken at approximately week 39, from a patient treated with tofacitinib. The V call is TRBV7-2, the J call TRBJ2-5; 8 positions agree with TRBD2. This clonotype was sampled from a human donor with alopecia areata. CDR3 nucleotide sequence: TGTGCCAGCAGCTTAGCGGGACTAGAAGAGACCCAGTACTTC. It translates to CASSLAGLEETQYF.